The entry below describes one TCR beta chain. Antigen: not known. CDR1 and CDR2 (germline): MNHNS, SASEGT. Between the trimmed V and J ends, which lost 7 bases and 4 bases, there was a span of 10 bases. The CDR3 totals 12 residues. This record belongs to a study of OX40 agonist ivuxolimab in advanced cancers. Looking at the study overall: Enrolled patients in dose escalation had cancers that were hepatocellular carcinoma, melanoma, renal cell or head and neck cancer. Broader study findings: Fewer expanded clones were found on average in CD4+ than in CD8+ T cells.

Only in-frame clones appear in the TCRdb table, and some are missing; sequencing was by immunoSEQ multiplex PCR. The top ten clones hold under 20% of a sample with 55,000 to 65,000 clones, 91% of them seen once. J is TRBJ1-2 and V is TRBV6-1, with D uncertain. Sequencing used CD4+ or CD8+ T cells sorted from blood, obtained in a trial of the OX40 agonist ivuxolimab. This sequence originates from an adult with an advanced solid tumor such as melanoma, head and neck, liver or kidney cancer. The CDR3 is CASTNGLYGYTF. The CDR3 coding sequence is TGTGCCAGCACCAATGGGCTCTATGGCTACACCTTC.